The rows below give T cell receptor beta chains drawn from one sample of a study of response to subunit inactivated influenza vaccine. TCRdb passed the RT-PCR reads through MiXCR, listing each CDR3 protein once. Found here are about 540,000 distinct CDR3 sequences, less than 25% of them singletons; the top ten hold 2.5% to 3%. In addition, the sample was reused for a study of T cells expressing NK-cell markers.

The input for sequencing was CD4+ T cells sorted from PBMCs, taken roughly 12 days after vaccination. The source of these receptors is a man aged 45-60 years who received an inactivated influenza vaccine. Each CDR3 is given with its conserved first and last residue. D genes are given only for firm matches. Some rows have no size entry. The others give once, few or many, or a class for an expanded clone.

clone size	V gene	D gene	CDR3 protein
few	TRBV19	TRBD2	CASSRRGTSGGSSYNEQFF
-	TRBV7-6	-	CASSRWGQQETQYF
few	TRBV10-3	-	CAISETVGLGEQYF
-	TRBV4-1	-	CASSQISRTRTGDTQYF
few	TRBV20-1	-	CSAASSADTQYF
-	TRBV28	TRBD2	CASSSGMEYEQYF
-	TRBV20-1	-	CSASRGPQETQYF
few	TRBV2	-	CASSGRRNQPQHF
few	TRBV6-1	TRBD2	CASSETGLAYEQYF
many	TRBV3-1	TRBD1	CASSHQDRGNIQYF
few	TRBV20-1	TRBD2	CSARLGSGTGETQYF
-	TRBV6-2/TRBV6-3	TRBD2	CASSYSTSGTHYNEQFF
few	TRBV19	-	CASSGGDPWRYGYTF
few	TRBV27	-	CASSLSWPLRGHYGEQYF
few	TRBV29-1	-	CSVARRTTDTQYF
few	TRBV5-1	-	CASSLAMGGFKTYEQYF
many	TRBV6-6	TRBD1	CASSRTGSTEAFF
few	TRBV28	TRBD2	CASSSGGGGADTQYF
-	TRBV18	-	CASSPRIGDEQYF
-	TRBV7-6	-	CASSSLDRSNEQFF
few	TRBV20-1	-	CSAMIQETQYF
few	TRBV4-2	TRBD1	CASSPGTGVEKLFF
-	TRBV6-2/TRBV6-3	TRBD1	CASSYSRGQGNYEQYF
few	TRBV6-5	-	CASSLHPMNTEAFF
few	TRBV12-3/TRBV12-4	TRBD1	CASSPDRGHSGAQYF
few	TRBV18	-	CASSKGGGNQPQHF
-	TRBV5-4	-	CASSAGGPRNEQYF